This is a list of T cell receptor beta chains from one sample in a study of shared clonotypes between healthy human individuals. TCRdb's copy holds only in-frame clones and misses some; the assay was immunoSEQ multiplex PCR. The table records more than 2 million clones, approximately 94% of them present only once. Sequenced: naive CD8+ T cells sorted from blood. The source of these receptors is a man between 18 and 29 years old in good health. Each CDR3 is given with its conserved first and last residue. D genes are given only for firm matches. The size of a clone is reported for some rows only, either as once, few or many, or as a class for expanded clones.

v_call	j_call	clone_size	d_call	cdr3_aa	cdr3_nt
TRBV7-9	TRBJ2-1	-	TRBD2	CASSLVAGGPGEQFF	TGTGCCAGCAGCTTAGTAGCGGGGGGGCCTGGTGAGCAGTTCTTC
TRBV7-9	TRBJ2-7	-	-	CASSFATDPSYEQYF	TGTGCCAGCAGCTTCGCTACCGACCCGTCCTACGAGCAGTACTTC
TRBV13	TRBJ2-1	-	TRBD2	CASSLLPPGREENEQFF	TGTGCCAGCAGCTTACTACCTCCGGGGCGGGAGGAGAATGAGCAGTTCTTC
TRBV14	TRBJ2-7	-	TRBD1	CASSPGTGLNHEQYF	TGTGCCAGCAGCCCTGGGACAGGGCTTAACCACGAGCAGTACTTC
TRBV10-2	TRBJ2-7	-	-	CASTEGTYDYEQYF	TGCGCCAGCACCGAGGGGACTTATGACTACGAGCAGTACTTC
TRBV27	TRBJ1-6	-	-	CASKPSSYNSPLHF	TGTGCCAGCAAGCCCTCCTCCTATAATTCACCCCTCCACTTT
TRBV30	TRBJ2-1	-	TRBD2	CAWSLTSGRAEQFF	TGTGCCTGGAGTTTGACTAGCGGGAGAGCTGAGCAGTTCTTC
TRBV9	TRBJ1-2	-	TRBD1	CASSGQGQDGYTF	TGTGCCAGCAGCGGACAGGGGCAGGATGGCTACACCTTC
TRBV28	TRBJ1-2	-	TRBD1	CASNPLNRGHGYTF	TGTGCCAGCAATCCTCTCAACAGGGGCCATGGCTACACCTTC
TRBV6-6	TRBJ2-2	-	TRBD2	CASSYGTSGITGELFF	TGTGCCAGCAGTTACGGGACTAGCGGGATCACCGGGGAGCTGTTTTTT
TRBV5-4	TRBJ2-7	-	-	CASSFTSNEQYF	TGTGCCAGCAGCTTCACTAGTAATGAGCAGTACTTC
TRBV9	TRBJ2-7	-	-	CASSENKETSSYEQYF	TGTGCCAGCAGCGAAAACAAGGAGACCAGCTCCTACGAGCAGTACTTC
TRBV7-6	TRBJ2-7	-	TRBD1	CASGYRGGEQYF	TGTGCCAGCGGATACAGGGGTGGAGAGCAGTACTTC
TRBV11-2	TRBJ2-1	-	-	CASSPYFVPVQFF	TGTGCCAGCAGCCCCTATTTTGTACCCGTTCAATTCTTC
TRBV10-3	TRBJ2-7	-	TRBD2	CAISPALGTSGAYEQYF	TGTGCCATCAGTCCCGCGTTGGGGACTAGCGGGGCCTACGAGCAGTACTTC
TRBV10-1	TRBJ1-1	-	-	CASSEPTGEAFF	TGCGCCAGCAGTGAGCCGACAGGTGAAGCTTTCTTT
TRBV28	TRBJ2-1	-	-	CASSLSMGGGAYNEQFF	TGTGCCAGCAGTTTATCGATGGGAGGGGGCGCCTACAATGAGCAGTTCTTC
TRBV13	TRBJ2-2	-	TRBD1	CASSLVGTVDPGELFF	TGTGCCAGCAGCTTAGTCGGGACAGTAGACCCCGGGGAGCTGTTTTTT
TRBV7-8	TRBJ2-1	-	TRBD1	CASSPGDRGQLINEQFF	TGTGCCAGCAGCCCAGGGGACAGGGGGCAGTTGATCAATGAGCAGTTCTTC
TRBV4-3	TRBJ1-5	-	TRBD1	CASSLDRGYSQPQHF	TGCGCCAGCAGCCTCGACAGGGGATATAGCCAGCCCCAGCATTTT
TRBV10-3	TRBJ2-1	once	TRBD2	CAISEPGTSPNNEQFF	TGTGCCATCAGTGAGCCCGGGACTAGCCCCAACAATGAGCAGTTCTTC
TRBV9	TRBJ1-4	-	-	CASSVDWGLGEKLFF	TGTGCCAGCAGCGTGGACTGGGGGTTGGGGGAAAAACTGTTTTTT
TRBV5-1	TRBJ1-1	-	-	CASSFTEITEAFF	TGCGCCAGCAGCTTCACGGAGATCACTGAAGCTTTCTTT
TRBV6-5	TRBJ2-7	-	-	CASSYREGPSEQYF	TGTGCCAGCAGTTACCGAGAGGGACCTTCCGAGCAGTACTTC
TRBV9	TRBJ2-7	-	-	CASSAGGTSYEQYF	TGTGCCAGCAGCGCCGGCGGGACTTCATACGAGCAGTACTTC
TRBV5-4	TRBJ1-1	-	TRBD1	CASSILGQSNTEAFF	TGTGCCAGCAGCATCTTGGGACAGTCGAACACTGAAGCTTTCTTT
TRBV4-3	TRBJ2-3	-	TRBD1	CASSQGQGPDTQYF	TGCGCCAGCAGCCAAGGACAGGGCCCAGATACGCAGTATTTT
TRBV20-1	TRBJ1-1	-	-	CSAPGLRAFF	TGCAGTGCGCCCGGGCTCAGGGCTTTCTTT
TRBV13	TRBJ2-1	-	-	CASSYGRSYNEQFF	TGTGCCAGCAGTTACGGGAGATCCTACAATGAGCAGTTCTTC
TRBV4-3	TRBJ2-7	-	TRBD1	CASSQITGQSYEQYF	TGCGCCAGCAGCCAAATCACGGGACAGTCCTACGAGCAGTACTTC
TRBV2	TRBJ2-5	-	-	CASRYLQGNSETQYF	TGTGCCAGCAGGTACCTACAGGGTAATTCGGAGACCCAGTACTTC
TRBV7-2	TRBJ2-7	-	-	CASTFPPTGEQYF	TGTGCCAGCACCTTCCCCCCGACTGGGGAGCAGTACTTC
TRBV13	TRBJ2-2	once	-	CASSLSLSNTGELFF	TGTGCCAGCAGCTTATCCCTATCGAACACCGGGGAGCTGTTTTTT
TRBV27	TRBJ2-3	once	-	CASSLEDGMTDTQYF	TGTGCCAGCAGTTTAGAAGACGGCATGACAGATACGCAGTATTTT
TRBV6-5	TRBJ1-4	-	-	CASSYGGGSNEKLFF	TGTGCCAGCAGTTACGGTGGGGGGTCTAATGAAAAACTGTTTTTT
TRBV9	TRBJ2-7	-	-	CASSEGGGQLQEQYF	TGTGCCAGCAGCGAAGGCGGGGGACAACTACAGGAGCAGTACTTC
TRBV25-1	TRBJ1-2	-	-	CASSDPDRDYGYTF	TGTGCCAGCAGTGACCCAGACAGAGACTATGGCTACACCTTC
TRBV30	TRBJ2-7	-	-	CAWSVGTDYEQYF	TGTGCCTGGAGTGTAGGGACCGACTACGAGCAGTACTTC
TRBV10-2	TRBJ1-2	-	-	CASSEFPANYGYTF	TGCGCCAGCAGTGAGTTCCCAGCTAACTATGGCTACACCTTC
TRBV7-9	TRBJ2-5	-	-	CASSLGGPEETQYF	TGTGCCAGCAGCTTAGGAGGGCCAGAAGAGACCCAGTACTTC
TRBV6-4	TRBJ2-2	-	-	CASSPTNTGELFF	TGTGCCAGCAGCCCCACTAACACCGGGGAGCTGTTTTTT
TRBV6-1	TRBJ1-2	-	TRBD1	CASSARDRADGYTF	TGTGCCAGCAGTGCCCGGGACAGGGCGGATGGCTACACCTTC
TRBV11-2	TRBJ2-1	-	-	CASSLDQSLVYNEQFF	TGTGCCAGCAGCTTAGATCAAAGTTTAGTTTACAATGAGCAGTTCTTC
TRBV28	TRBJ2-7	-	TRBD2	CASSFAGGSYEQYF	TGTGCCAGCAGTTTTGCGGGGGGTTCCTACGAGCAGTACTTC
TRBV6-1	TRBJ2-7	-	TRBD2	CASSELGLAQLMAYEQYF	TGTGCCAGCAGTGAATTGGGACTAGCGCAACTTATGGCCTACGAGCAGTACTTC
TRBV6-5	TRBJ2-7	-	-	CASSYYSSGGSYEQYF	TGTGCCAGCAGTTACTACAGCAGTGGGGGCTCCTACGAGCAGTACTTC
TRBV27	TRBJ2-7	-	TRBD1	CASSFGTATYEQYF	TGTGCCAGCAGTTTCGGGACAGCTACCTACGAGCAGTACTTC
TRBV11-2	TRBJ2-5	-	TRBD2	CASSWGGLAGASETQYF	TGTGCCAGCAGCTGGGGGGGACTAGCGGGAGCGTCAGAGACCCAGTACTTC
TRBV5-6	TRBJ1-4	-	TRBD1	CASSFDRDEKLFF	TGTGCCAGCAGCTTCGACAGGGATGAAAAACTGTTTTTT
TRBV5-4	TRBJ2-7	-	TRBD2	CASSHRAGVQYEQYF	TGTGCCAGCAGCCACAGAGCGGGAGTACAGTACGAGCAGTACTTC
TRBV27	TRBJ2-3	-	TRBD1	CASSPGQGSTDTQYF	TGTGCCAGCAGTCCCGGACAGGGGAGCACAGATACGCAGTATTTT
TRBV30	TRBJ2-7	once	-	CAWSVLGGPYEQYF	TGTGCCTGGAGTGTACTGGGGGGCCCCTACGAGCAGTACTTC
TRBV27	TRBJ2-2	-	-	CASSLVGSTGELFF	TGTGCCAGCAGTTTAGTAGGGAGCACCGGGGAGCTGTTTTTT